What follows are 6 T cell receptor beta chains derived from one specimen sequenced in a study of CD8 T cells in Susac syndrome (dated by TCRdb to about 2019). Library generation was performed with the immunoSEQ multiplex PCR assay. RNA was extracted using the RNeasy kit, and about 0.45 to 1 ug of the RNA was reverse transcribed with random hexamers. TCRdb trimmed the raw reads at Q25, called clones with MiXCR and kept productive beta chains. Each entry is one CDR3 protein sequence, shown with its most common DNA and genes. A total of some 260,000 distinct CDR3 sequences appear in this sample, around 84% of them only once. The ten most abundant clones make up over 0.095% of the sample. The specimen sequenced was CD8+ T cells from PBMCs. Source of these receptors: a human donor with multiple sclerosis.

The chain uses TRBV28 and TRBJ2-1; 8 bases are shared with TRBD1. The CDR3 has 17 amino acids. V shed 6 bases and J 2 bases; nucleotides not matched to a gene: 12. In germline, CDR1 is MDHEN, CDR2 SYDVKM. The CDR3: CASRTRTGRLTYNEQFF. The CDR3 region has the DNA TGTGCCAGCAGGACCCGGACAGGGAGGCTGACCTACAATGAGCAGTTCTTC.

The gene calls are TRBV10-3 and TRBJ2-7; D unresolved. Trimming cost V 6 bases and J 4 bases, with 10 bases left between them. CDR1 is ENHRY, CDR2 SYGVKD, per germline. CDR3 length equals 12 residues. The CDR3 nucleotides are TGTGCCATCAGCGCCGAAGTTTACGAGCAGTACTTC. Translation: CAISAEVYEQYF.

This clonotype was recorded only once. The CDR3 region has the DNA TGCAGCGTTGAAGTCGTTCAGGGATCCTACGAGCAGTACTTC. This gives the protein CSVEVVQGSYEQYF. The genes are TRBV29-1 and TRBJ2-7, with TRBD1 as a possible D gene (5 bases). Germline V gene lookup returns CDR1 SQVTM and CDR2 ANQGSEA. The CDR3 runs 14 residues. Trimming pared 1 base from V and 1 base from J, leaving 11 bases between.

The CDR3 sequence: CASSVAGAAKNIQYF. The CDR3 DNA follows: TGTGCCAGCAGCGTAGCTGGAGCGGCCAAAAACATTCAGTACTTC. The chain carries TRBV9 and TRBJ2-4, with unresolved D. Per germline, CDR1 SGDLS and CDR2 YYNGEE. The CDR3 loop spans 15 amino acids. Trimming cost V 0 bases and J 1 base, with 8 bases left between them.

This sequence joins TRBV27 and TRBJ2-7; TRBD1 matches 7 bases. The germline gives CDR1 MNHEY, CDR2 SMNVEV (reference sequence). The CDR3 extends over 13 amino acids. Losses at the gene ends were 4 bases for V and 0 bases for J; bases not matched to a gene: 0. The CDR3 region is CASSWDSSYEQYF. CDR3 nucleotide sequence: TGTGCCAGCAGTTGGGACAGCTCCTACGAGCAGTACTTC.

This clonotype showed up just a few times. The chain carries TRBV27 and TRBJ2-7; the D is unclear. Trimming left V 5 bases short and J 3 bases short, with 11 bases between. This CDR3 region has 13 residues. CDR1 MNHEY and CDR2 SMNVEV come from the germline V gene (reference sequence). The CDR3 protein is CASSPVSSYEQYF. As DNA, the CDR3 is TGTGCCAGCAGTCCCGTTTCTAGCTACGAGCAGTACTTC.